These 30 T cell receptor beta chains came from one sample sequenced in a study of regulatory T cells in long-lasting Graves disease. Construction of the TCR beta libraries employed iRepertoire HTBI primers in conjunction with Arm-PCR of CDR3 regions. Using its own MiXCR run on the multiplex PCR reads, TCRdb lists one record per CDR3 protein. The data hold 500,000 to 700,000 distinct CDR3 sequences, with about 32% observed a single time. Time point reported: persistent/refractory GD, antithyroid drugs over 5 years with positive TRAb. PBMC-extracted RNA yielded the TCR library. The sample consisted of peripheral blood mononuclear cells (PBMCs), taken when the disease was refractory, from a patient treated with antithyroid drugs. All receptors derive from a female donor with Graves disease.

The gene calls are TRBV28 and TRBJ1-5; a possible D gene is TRBD1 (5 bases). CDR1 is MDHEN and CDR2 is SYDVKM in the germline V gene. Trimming cost V 11 bases and J 7 bases, with 15 bases left between them. The CDR3 consists of 12 residues. CDR3 coding DNA: TGTGCCTGGGGGGGATTTGGGCAGCCCCAGCATTTT. This translates into CAWGGFGQPQHF.

The chain couples TRBV5-1 to TRBJ1-1, with D perhaps matching TRBD1 (6 bases). Trimming pared 5 bases from V and 1 base from J, leaving 12 bases between. The germline V gene has CDR1 SGHRS and CDR2 YFSETQ. The CDR3 spans 14 residues. The CDR3 nucleotides are TGCGCCAGCAGGTCGGGGGGCTGGAACACTGAAGCTTTCTTT. Translating it yields CASRSGGWNTEAFF.

The chain recombines TRBV5-1 with TRBJ2-7; unclear D gene. Germline lookup yields CDR1 SGHRS and CDR2 YFSETQ. The CDR3 is made up of 15 amino acids. With 0 bases removed from V and 5 bases from J, the gap between germline ends came to 15 bases. The chain's CDR3 is CASSLELLGMDEQYF. CDR3 in DNA: TGCGCCAGCAGCTTGGAGCTGTTAGGAATGGACGAGCAGTACTTC. The full variable domain, with the rest looked up from reference TRBV5-1 and TRBJ2-7, is KAGVTQTPRYLIKTRGQQVTLSCSPISGHRSVSWYQQTPGQGLQFLFEYFSETQRNKGNFPGRFSGRQFSNSRSEMNVSTLELGDSALYLCASSLELLGMDEQYFGPGTRLTVT.

The V call is TRBV4-1, the J call TRBJ1-1, with TRBD1 identical over 7 bases. V was pared by 1 base and J by 1 base, with 6 bases of the junction left unmatched. The CDR3 runs 16 residues. From germline, CDR1 is MGHRA and CDR2 YSYEKL. The CDR3 protein is CASSQGHGTANTEAFF. CDR3 DNA: TGCGCCAGCAGCCAAGGCCACGGGACAGCGAACACTGAAGCTTTCTTT.

This clonotype has a count of ten or more. This chain uses TRBV20-1 with TRBJ1-2; 9 bases fit TRBD1. CDR3 length: 16 residues. Germline trimming cut 0 bases from V and 4 bases from J; bases unmatched to any gene: 9. Germline CDR1 is DFQATT and CDR2 is SNEGSKA (reference sequence). CDR3 protein: CSARDLRTGEGYGYTF. CDR3 sequence (DNA): TGCAGTGCTAGAGATCTTCGGACAGGGGAAGGCTATGGCTACACCTTC.

In this sample, this clonotype turned up a few times. V is TRBV7-2 and J is TRBJ1-2, with a weak D call TRBD1 (5 bases). The CDR3 has 16 residues. Deletions cut 1 base from V and 4 bases from J, with 16 bases between. The V gene's germline CDR1 is SGHTA and CDR2 FQGNSA. For the CDR3, the DNA is TGTGCCAGCAGCTTAGACCCGGGACTGAGGATCTATGGCTACACCTTC. It codes for CASSLDPGLRIYGYTF. Full variable domain (rest looked up from reference TRBV7-2 and TRBJ1-2): GAGVSQSPSNKVTEKGKDVELRCDPISGHTALYWYRQSLGQGLEFLIYFQGNSAPDKSGLPSDRFSAERTGGSVSTLTIQRTQQEDSAVYLCASSLDPGLRIYGYTFGSGTRLTVV.

This clonotype was picked up a small number of times. The chain has TRBV5-1 and TRBJ2-7, with D hard to call. The V gene lost 0 bases and the J gene lost 3 bases, with 10 bases spanning the gap. Looked up from germline, CDR1 is SGHRS and CDR2 is YFSETQ. The CDR3 contains 14 residues. CDR3: CASSLEAAFYEQYF. Here the CDR3 DNA reads TGCGCCAGCAGCTTGGAGGCTGCGTTCTACGAGCAGTACTTC.

This clonotype was seen only a few times. This chain uses TRBV28 with TRBJ2-7, with D perhaps given as TRBD1 or TRBD2 (6 bases each). This CDR3 spans 16 amino acids. Germline V CDR1 and CDR2: MDHEN, SYDVKM. The ends were cut back, 6 bases at V and 1 base at J, with 19 bases in the middle. The CDR3 DNA reads as TGTGCCAGCAGCCCAAGGGGGGAAGGGAAGTCCTACGAGCAGTACTTC. Translation gives CASSPRGEGKSYEQYF.

The chain carries TRBV6-1 and TRBJ1-1, with 7 bases lining up with TRBD1. Germline V lookup: CDR1 MNHNS, CDR2 SASEGT. CDR3 length equals 13 residues. The junction had 9 bases not matched to a gene; V was cut back by 11 bases and J by 3 bases. CDR3 nucleotide sequence: TGTGCCGCCAACAGGGGTTCGGACACTGAAGCTTTCTTT. Amino acids: CAANRGSDTEAFF.

This clonotype has only one observation. This chain uses TRBV3-1 with TRBJ2-2, with D maybe TRBD2 (6 bases). Trimming pared 2 bases from V and 7 bases from J, leaving 14 bases between. Germline V CDR1 and CDR2: LGHDT, YNNKEL (reference sequence). This CDR3 comprises 15 residues. CDR3 region: CASSQIPAGYGELFF. The CDR3 DNA follows: TGTGCCAGCAGCCAAATACCGGCGGGGTACGGGGAGCTGTTTTTT.

This clonotype was seen ten or more times. The V gene is TRBV28, the J gene TRBJ1-5; the match to TRBD1 covers 9 bases. This CDR3 has 15 residues. Unmatched junction bases numbered 9, after V lost 6 bases and J lost 6 bases. In germline, CDR1 is MDHEN, CDR2 SYDVKM. The chain's CDR3 is CASRIEQGAGQPQHF. CDR3 nucleotide sequence: TGTGCCAGCAGAATAGAACAGGGGGCAGGTCAGCCCCAGCATTTT.

This sequence joins TRBV30 and TRBJ1-1; 8 positions agree with TRBD1. This CDR3 is built from 12 residues. The V gene's germline CDR1 is GTSNPN and CDR2 SVGIG (reference sequence). The V gene end was trimmed by 1 base and the J gene end by 8 bases; junction bases not matched to a gene: 3. CDR3 bases: TGTGCCTGGAGTGGGCGGACAGGGGAAGCTTTCTTT. It is translated as CAWSGRTGEAFF.

As DNA, the CDR3 is TGTGCCAGCAGCTACGGACTAGCGGGACAGAGCACCGGGGAGCTGTTTTTT. Residues: CASSYGLAGQSTGELFF. V is TRBV5-4 and J is TRBJ2-2; 12 bases align to TRBD2. The CDR3 runs to 17 residues. Germline CDR1 SGHNT, CDR2 YYREEE (reference sequence). The V gene end was trimmed by 3 bases and the J gene end by 4 bases; junction bases not matched to a gene: 7.

This clonotype was recorded many times. The gene calls are TRBV6-5 and TRBJ1-5, with D hard to call. Trimming pared 2 bases from V and 0 bases from J, leaving 5 bases between. Per the germline V gene, CDR1 is MNHEY and CDR2 is SVGAGI. The CDR3 is 14 residues long. CDR3 in amino acids: CASSYAASNQPQHF. The CDR3 nucleotides read TGTGCCAGCAGTTACGCGGCTAGCAATCAGCCCCAGCATTTT.

This clonotype was detected only a few times. The chain couples TRBV10-3 to TRBJ1-5; D unclear. V was trimmed by 4 bases and J by 1 base, leaving 5 bases between them. This CDR3 comprises 13 residues. Looked up from germline, CDR1 is ENHRY and CDR2 is SYGVKD. In DNA form, the CDR3 reads TGTGCCATCAGTGGGCTGAGCAATCAGCCCCAGCATTTT. Its translation is CAISGLSNQPQHF.

J is TRBJ1-5 and V is TRBV3-1, with a possible D match to TRBD1 (5 bases). V shed 9 bases and J shed 1 base, with 10 bases lying between them. Germline CDR1 is LGHDT and CDR2 is YNNKEL (reference sequence). This CDR3 contains 13 residues. CDR3 bases: TGTGCCAGTAGGGCAGGGAGCAATCAGCCCCAGCATTTT. It codes for CASRAGSNQPQHF.

A few counts support this clonotype. The rearrangement joins TRBV5-6 to TRBJ1-4, with a possible D match to TRBD1 (5 bases). The CDR3 consists of 14 residues. V was clipped by 7 bases and J by 3 bases, with 13 bases between them. In germline, CDR1 is SGHDT, CDR2 YYEEEE. CDR3 sequence (DNA): TGTGCCAGCGGACAAGGACTATCTAATGAAAAACTGTTTTTT. Its protein is CASGQGLSNEKLFF. The whole variable domain, remainder taken from reference TRBV5-6 and TRBJ1-4, is DAGVTQSPTHLIKTRGQQVTLRCSPKSGHDTVSWYQQALGQGPQFIFQYYEEEERQRGNFPDRFSGHQFPNYSSELNVNALLLGDSALYLCASGQGLSNEKLFFGSGTQLSVL.

The rearrangement joins TRBV6-2 or TRBV6-3 to TRBJ1-6; the match to TRBD1 covers 8 bases. The CDR3 covers 16 residues. From germline, CDR1 is MNHEY and CDR2 SVGEGT. Trimming took 0 bases from V and 4 from J; bases not matched to a gene: 2. The chain's CDR3 is CASSYSGQVYNSPLHF. DNA for the CDR3: TGTGCCAGCAGTTACTCGGGACAGGTTTATAATTCACCCCTCCACTTT.

This chain joins TRBV6-1 and TRBJ1-2; no definite D call. The V gene's germline CDR1 is MNHNS and CDR2 SASEGT. The CDR3 is 14 residues long. With 6 bases removed from V and 4 bases from J, the gap between germline ends came to 15 bases. CDR3: CASRKDPGSYGYTF. CDR3 coding DNA: TGTGCCAGCAGGAAGGACCCAGGAAGCTATGGCTACACCTTC.

The chain recombines TRBV7-2 with TRBJ2-2; 11 bases agree with TRBD2. Germline lookup yields CDR1 SGHTA and CDR2 FQGNSA. V was clipped by 5 bases and J by 3 bases; unmatched bases: 11. CDR3 size: 18 residues. The CDR3: CASSPRRASGRYTGELFF. CDR3 DNA sequence: TGTGCCAGCAGCCCGCGGAGGGCTAGCGGGAGGTACACCGGGGAGCTGTTTTTT.

Only a few counts were recorded for this clonotype. V usage is TRBV10-2 and J usage is TRBJ1-2, with unresolved D. The CDR3 sequence is 12 residues long. V was shortened by 0 bases and J by 8 bases, with 7 bases between the two germline ends. The germline V gene has CDR1 WSHSY and CDR2 SAAADI. CDR3 loop: CASSESTGGYTF. The CDR3 nucleotides are TGCGCCAGCAGTGAGTCAACTGGCGGCTACACCTTC.

The V gene is TRBV27, the J gene TRBJ1-1, with TRBD1 matching 10 bases. The CDR3 length is 17 residues. The germline V gene encodes CDR1 MNHEY and CDR2 SMNVEV (reference sequence). V shed 0 bases and J 1 base; nucleotides not matched to a gene: 5. As DNA, the CDR3 is TGTGCCAGCAGTTTATCGGGACAGGGGAGAGGGAACACTGAAGCTTTCTTT. This codes for CASSLSGQGRGNTEAFF.

The chain has TRBV28 and TRBJ2-3, with a weak D call TRBD2 (6 bases). The germline V gene encodes CDR1 MDHEN and CDR2 SYDVKM. The CDR3 is made up of 14 amino acids. V was shortened by 6 bases and J by 0 bases, with 10 bases between the two germline ends. This chain's CDR3 is CASSHSGSTDTQYF. CDR3 DNA sequence: TGTGCCAGCAGCCACAGCGGGAGCACAGATACGCAGTATTTT.

A few counts support this clonotype. J is TRBJ2-7 and V is TRBV25-1; 9 nucleotides match TRBD2. There are 14 residues in the CDR3. CDR1 is MGHDK, CDR2 SYGVNS, per germline. With 6 bases clipped from V and 6 bases from J, the junction kept 9 bases outside the gene matches. This chain's CDR3 is CASSLAGEPREQYF. The CDR3 DNA follows: TGTGCCAGCAGCTTAGCGGGAGAACCCCGCGAGCAGTACTTC.

Only a few counts were recorded for this clonotype. The V call is TRBV11-2, the J call TRBJ2-7; D tentatively fits TRBD1 or TRBD2 (6 bases each). This CDR3 is 16 amino acids long. Trimming took 5 bases from V and 2 from J, leaving 19 bases between them. CDR1 is SGHAT, CDR2 FQNNGV, per germline. Here the CDR3 DNA reads TGTGCCAGCAGCCTGGCCATTCCGGGGGCCCCCTACGAGCAGTACTTC. Amino acids: CASSLAIPGAPYEQYF. The full variable domain, completed using reference TRBV11-2 and TRBJ2-7, is EAGVAQSPRYKIIEKRQSVAFWCNPISGHATLYWYQQILGQGPKLLIQFQNNGVVDDSQLPKDRFSAERLKGVDSTLKIQPAKLEDSAVYLCASSLAIPGAPYEQYFGPGTRLTVT.

The rearrangement joins TRBV6-2 or TRBV6-3 to TRBJ1-2; the match to TRBD1 covers 10 bases. Trimming at V came to 8 bases and at J to 5 bases, leaving 8 bases not matched to a gene. The germline V gene encodes CDR1 MNHEY and CDR2 SVGEGT. The CDR3 loop spans 14 amino acids. CDR3 amino acids: CASRRDRGNYGYTF. The DNA of the CDR3 is TGTGCCAGCCGGCGGGACAGGGGCAATTATGGCTACACCTTC.

This rearrangement joins TRBV11-1 to TRBJ1-4; D is ambiguous. V dropped 5 bases and J dropped 5 bases, with 15 bases sitting between them. Germline V gives CDR1 SGHAT, CDR2 FQDESV (reference sequence). CDR3 length: 15 amino acids. For the CDR3, the DNA is TGTGCCAGCAGCCAAGACACTACCGGGAATGAAAAACTGTTTTTT. It translates to CASSQDTTGNEKLFF.

The chain couples TRBV11-2 to TRBJ2-3; 7 bases match TRBD1. Germline loops: CDR1 SGHAT, CDR2 FQNNGV. V lost 4 bases to trimming and J lost 4 bases; unmatched junction nucleotides: 8. The CDR3 has 15 residues. CDR3 DNA: TGTGCCAGCAGCTCATTAGGACAGGTAGCAGATACGCAGTATTTT. It yields the protein CASSSLGQVADTQYF.

This clonotype occurred many times. The chain has TRBV28 and TRBJ1-1, with a weak D call TRBD1 (6 bases). Trimming removed 7 bases from V and 1 base from J, with 10 bases in between. Germline CDR1 is MDHEN and CDR2 is SYDVKM. CDR3 length: 13 residues. CDR3 nucleotides: TGTGCCAGCAAATCGGGGGCGAACACTGAAGCTTTCTTT. Amino acid sequence: CASKSGANTEAFF. The full variable domain, with the rest looked up from reference TRBV28 and TRBJ1-1, is DVKVTQSSRYLVKRTGEKVFLECVQDMDHENMFWYRQDPGLGLRLIYFSYDVKMKEKGDIPEGYSVSREKKERFSLILESASTNQTSMYLCASKSGANTEAFFGQGTRLTVV.

The sample holds many counts of this clonotype. The V gene is TRBV7-2, the J gene TRBJ2-7, with D possibly called TRBD1 or TRBD2 (5 bases each). The germline V gene has CDR1 SGHTA and CDR2 FQGNSA. The CDR3 spans 14 residues. V lost 2 bases, J lost 2 bases, and 10 bases lay in between. CDR3 nucleotide sequence: TGTGCCAGCAGCTTATGGGACGGAACCTACGAGCAGTACTTC. Protein product: CASSLWDGTYEQYF.